This is a list of T cell receptor beta chains from one sample in a study of human T cells and chemical hapten exposure. TCRdb processed the 5' RACE reads anew with MiXCR; each CDR3 protein has one entry. The table lists about 140,000 distinct CDR3 sequences, about 4.3% of them singletons. The receptors were gathered from a female donor in good health. Each CDR3 is given with its conserved first and last residue. D genes are given only for firm matches. Clone size is given for some rows only: seen once, a few or many times, or a class if the clone is expanded.

j_call clone_size cdr3_length v_call d_call cdr3_nt cdr3_aa
TRBJ1-1 - 16 TRBV30 - TGTGCCTGGAGTGGGTATACCGATGTGTCGGTCAGTGGAGCTTTCTTT CAWSGYTDVSVSGAFF
TRBJ2-3 many 15 TRBV15 - TGTGCCACCAGCCGCAGGGGGGCCATCACAGATACGCAGTATTTT CATSRRGAITDTQYF
TRBJ2-7 few 12 TRBV12-3/TRBV12-4 - TGTGCCAGCAGTCCCTTGGGCTACGAGCAGTACTTC CASSPLGYEQYF
TRBJ2-1 many 10 TRBV28 - TGTGCCAGCGGTGCGCCTGAGCAGTTCTTC CASGAPEQFF
TRBJ2-2 - 17 TRBV3-1 - TGTGCCAGCAGCCTACGCGCGGGGGCCGGACTGGCCGGGGAGCTGTTTTTT CASSLRAGAGLAGELFF
TRBJ2-3 - 17 TRBV15 - TGTGCCACCAGCAGAAGAGGTGGGCGGGGCCGCACAGATACGCAGTATTTT CATSRRGGRGRTDTQYF
TRBJ2-1 few 17 TRBV7-2 TRBD2 TGTGCCAGCAGCCGCGGGACTAGCGGGGGTTCCTACAATGAGCAGTTCTTC CASSRGTSGGSYNEQFF
TRBJ1-1 - 12 TRBV27 - TGTGCCAGCATCCGGGAGGGGACTGAAGCTTTCTTT CASIREGTEAFF
TRBJ2-5 many 14 TRBV2 TRBD2 TGTGCCAGCAGAATTAGCGGGGACCAAGAGACCCAGTACTTC CASRISGDQETQYF
TRBJ2-7 few 12 TRBV29-1 - TGCAGCGTTGTTGTACAGTCTTACGAGCAGTACTTC CSVVVQSYEQYF
TRBJ1-1 many 13 TRBV20-1 TRBD1 TGCAGTGCTAGGGGACAGGGCATCACTGAAGCTTTCTTT CSARGQGITEAFF
TRBJ2-7 - 15 TRBV19 - TGTGCCAGTAGTATTGGCACGAACAGCGGCTACGAGCAGTACTTC CASSIGTNSGYEQYF
TRBJ2-1 few 13 TRBV29-1 - TGCAGCTTAGGGGGGGCTTCCTACAATGAGCAGTTCTTC CSLGGASYNEQFF
TRBJ2-6 many 14 TRBV7-9 - TGTGCCAGCGACCGCCCTGAGGGGGCCAACGTCCTGACTTTC CASDRPEGANVLTF
TRBJ2-6 many 17 TRBV12-3/TRBV12-4 - TGTGCCAGCAGTTTTCCGCCAGGAGCCTCTGGGGCCAACGTCCTGACTTTC CASSFPPGASGANVLTF
TRBJ2-3 many 14 TRBV6-6 - TGTGCCAGCAGTTACTCATCCAGGGTAGATACGCAGTATTTT CASSYSSRVDTQYF
TRBJ1-5 many 13 TRBV20-1 - TGCAGTGCTAGACCGGACAGAGATCAGCCCCAGCATTTT CSARPDRDQPQHF
TRBJ1-6 many 14 TRBV6-6 - TGTGCCAGCAGACAGGATCAACTTGGTTCACCCCTCCACTTT CASRQDQLGSPLHF
TRBJ2-1 many 17 TRBV5-5 TRBD2 TGTGCCAGCAGCCCTGGGACTAGGAGGGGCGTATACAATGAGCAGTTCTTC CASSPGTRRGVYNEQFF
TRBJ1-5 many 13 TRBV5-5 - TGTGCCAGCAGTCTAGACGGCGAGGGGCCCCAGCATTTT CASSLDGEGPQHF
TRBJ1-1 many 16 TRBV20-1 - TGCAGCGCCGCGGGAGAGGAGGGTCGTGTGAACACTGAAGCTTTCTTT CSAAGEEGRVNTEAFF
TRBJ2-5 - 14 TRBV20-1 - TGCAGTGCTAGAGATACAGGTAGCAAAGAGACCCAGTACTTC CSARDTGSKETQYF
TRBJ1-5 many 14 TRBV5-1 - TGCGCCAGCAGCTTGGGATTAGATAATCAGCCCCAGCATTTT CASSLGLDNQPQHF
TRBJ1-2 many 16 TRBV9 - TGTGCCAGCACCCCCTCTCCGGCAGGGAGTTTCTATGGCTACACCTTC CASTPSPAGSFYGYTF
TRBJ2-5 many 16 TRBV5-1 TRBD2 TGCGCCAGCAGCTTGGTTGGCGGGGGGGCTTCAGAGACCCAGTACTTC CASSLVGGGASETQYF
TRBJ2-3 many 16 TRBV6-2/TRBV6-3 - TGTGCCAGCAGTTACTCTGCCCACACACACACAGATACGCAGTATTTT CASSYSAHTHTDTQYF
TRBJ1-1 many 18 TRBV12-5 TRBD1 TGTGCTAGTGGTTTGGTCGGGAGGGGGCTTTCGAGTCACACTGAAGCTTTCTTT CASGLVGRGLSSHTEAFF
TRBJ2-1 many 14 TRBV30 TRBD2 TGTGCCTGGTGGACTAGCGGGGTGAGGAATGAGCAGTTCTTC CAWWTSGVRNEQFF
TRBJ2-1 many 18 TRBV7-9 TRBD2 TGTGCCAGCAGCTTACGCCCCGTCTCTAGCGGGGGTATACATGAGCAGTTCTTC CASSLRPVSSGGIHEQFF